This T cell receptor (beta chain) was recovered during a study of CD4+ T cells in melanoma. Germline V CDR1 and CDR2: MGHRA, YSYEKL. CDR3 length: 16 residues. V was pared by 4 bases and J by 6 bases, with 11 bases of the junction left unmatched. Profiled with immunoSEQ multiplex PCR; TCRdb holds only in-frame clones, not every one. The sample carries fewer than 20,000 clones, more than 70% recorded once. Concerning this clone: Its antigen is as yet unknown.

Study-wide results and caveats: Neoantigen-specific CD4+ T cells in melanoma reportedly had diverse differentiation states.

The clonotype comes from a human donor with melanoma. The rearrangement links TRBV4-1 to TRBJ2-7; 11 nucleotides match TRBD1. Sequenced: cells from a culture (not recorded whether cultured in vitro). Written as DNA, the CDR3 is TGCGCCAGCAGCCCGTTTACGGAGGACAGGGGGCTCGAGCAGTACTTC. This gives the protein CASSPFTEDRGLEQYF.